This T cell receptor beta chain originates from a study of cytomegalovirus exposure and HLA in healthy donors (dated by TCRdb to about 2017). Notes on the research overall: An earlier analysis of about 530 of the donors reported about 280 Gb of sequence data and 100 million to 120 million unique TCR beta sequences obtained from some 170 million T cells. An early release that covered fewer than 750 HLA-typed donors contained about 300 gigabases of sequencing data and tens of millions of unique TCR sequences. Among the approximately 420 genotyped donors, roughly 80% belonged to the genetic ancestry cluster associated with self-reported Caucasian donors. The study was designed to test whether signatures of past pathogen exposure could be identified by cataloging public T cell receptors. The T cell repertoires of about 700 subjects were profiled by immunosequencing and related to cytomegalovirus serostatus. In addition to the first cohort of roughly 670 subjects, a separate validation cohort of approximately 130 different subjects was used. The study combined high-throughput TCR immunosequencing, statistical association of individual TCRs with disease status, and machine learning to predict cytomegalovirus infection status. In a later analysis, previously published TCR beta repertoires from about 670 donors were re-analyzed and high-resolution HLA genotyping was added so that TCR occurrence patterns could be studied. Rather than using new phenotypic data, the later analysis identified candidate immune exposures from TCR beta sequences and from how often those sequences occurred across donors. To decide whether each TCR beta V gene segment behaved as functional or pseudogenic, an earlier analysis of fewer than 750 of the donors relied on high-throughput TCR beta sequencing. Donor age, sex, ethnicity and CMV serostatus were compiled together with the repertoire data. In a later genetic analysis, genome-wide SNP genotypes for about 55% of the 666 donors were used, and that subset was treated as a discovery cohort. Every discovery cohort repertoire had been produced on one sequencing platform. HLA typing covered class I and class II loci at four-digit resolution. The number of donors typed differed by locus, with about 629-630 for A, B, C, DRB1 and DQB1, around 520 for DQA1, 600 to 610 for DPA1, and approximately 470 for DPB1. A handful of DR-DQ haplotypes were handled as single units for association and clustering because linkage in the cohort was strong. Across approximately 420 genotyped donors of the cohort, an average of about 250,000 unique TCR beta nucleotide sequences per donor were sequenced, and roughly 20% of those sequences were non-productive.

What the study reported, not specific to this receptor: In the study, about 150 TCR beta chains were listed as associated with cytomegalovirus. An earlier analysis of approximately 590 of the donors showed that most TCR beta V segments appeared in productive rearrangements either about 87% or about 30% of the time, which broadly matched IMGT annotations. In a later genetic analysis, a missense DCLRE1C variant was associated with V-gene and J-gene trimming of TCR beta chains, and the association was replicated in an independent cohort. The authors suggested that the approach could potentially be extended to other disease states and immunological phenotypes. Roughly uniform sequencing depth across donors was assumed in presence/absence analyses, although this assumption may not hold. CMV serostatus was the only immune exposure information available for the cohort. In vitro tests confirmed that a few of the cytomegalovirus-associated TCR beta chains recognize cytomegalovirus antigens. A later analysis found that most CMV-associated TCR beta chains appeared HLA-restricted, with HLA associations seemingly driven largely by CMV exposure. Most TCR sequences were seen in very few donors, while some public TCRs were found in many individuals. A group of highly shared sequence variants was considered likely to be a technical artifact of the sequencing pipeline. When HLA alleles, especially DR and DQ, strongly co-occurred, attributing TCR associations to individual alleles was difficult. Several of the top co-occurrence clusters appeared to be linked to parvovirus B19, influenza, CMV and Epstein-Barr virus, according to a later analysis. This cohort had only TCR beta chains sequenced, and the lack of alpha or paired-chain data limited which features could be detected. A further reported finding was that TCR beta sequences accurately predicted the HLA-A and HLA-B alleles for most subjects in the first cohort. Linkage disequilibrium might explain the correlated functional status among segregating V segments, but an unknown experimental factor could not be ruled out. In a later analysis, HLA-associated TCR beta chains were found to be more clonally expanded and to have lower generation probabilities than equally common non-associated chains. At a false discovery rate of 0.05, a later analysis linked around 17,000 TCR beta sequences to specific HLA alleles. In a later genetic analysis, fewer N-insertions in productive TCRs were reported among donors in an Asian-associated ancestry cluster than the approximately 710-donor mean. Because counts were too low, 15 to 20 rarely observed V segments, including chromosome 9 orphons, were left out of the earlier analysis of a few hundred of the donors. Because HLA typing was missing for some donors at each locus, association tests included only the typed subset. In a later analysis, TCR association rates were found to vary across HLA loci, with the most associated TCRs seen for DRB1 alleles and the fewest for HLA-C alleles. The classifier was reported to diagnose cytomegalovirus status with high specificity and sensitivity in both the original and validation cohorts.

Libraries were constructed by the immunoSEQ multiplex PCR assay. For the multiplex PCR, a mixture combining 60 forward primers for TCR Vbeta segments and 13 reverse primers for TCR Jbeta segments was used. Amplification of the CDR3 region of rearranged TCR beta genes was performed with a multiplex PCR assay on genomic DNA. The amplified TCR beta libraries were sequenced on the Illumina HiSeq System as 87-base-pair reads. Per the original workflow: A later analysis tallied around 80 million unique TCR beta chains across the 550 to 850 repertoires, and about 10 million of those chains were shared by two or more donors. To remove PCR and sequencing errors, raw reads were error-corrected and collapsed into unique sequences using a nearest-neighbor algorithm that merged closely related sequences. Alignment of CDR3 sequences to IMGT reference sequences was used to assign V, D and J gene segments. For a sequence to be retained, at least a six-nucleotide match to both a V gene segment and a J gene segment was required. Rearrangements were called productive when the CDR3 lacked stop codons and stayed in frame with V and J; all others were non-productive. CDR3 was defined according to IMGT convention as the region running from the second conserved V-encoded cysteine to the conserved J-encoded phenylalanine. Sequences without an unambiguous match to a single V gene segment were excluded from the earlier analysis of several hundred of the donors. In an earlier analysis of approximately 590 of the donors, a V segment was called functional when productive rearrangements were above 56.7%, and segregating when the standard deviation between donors exceeded 5%. A statistical classification framework was developed to diagnose cytomegalovirus status using the catalog of TCR beta chain sequences. V and J gene assignment, in a later analysis, came from comparing TCR nucleotide sequences with IMGT/GENE-DB human TR gene sequences. In a later analysis, CDR3 sequences and most-parsimonious VDJ recombination scenarios were assigned using the TCRdist pipeline. In a later analysis, every TCR beta chain was defined by the combination of its CDR3 amino acid sequence and its V-gene family, and reads without a unique V-gene family were dropped. In a later analysis, 500 to 700 highly shared, low-generation-probability nucleotide sequences were removed to address suspected cross-contamination and a sequencing artifact. A later analysis calculated a clonal expansion index for each public chain from normalized within-repertoire ranks of inferred template counts. Generation probabilities in a later analysis came from a VDJ recombination model fitted to out-of-frame rearrangements, and those results were checked against IGoR. A later analysis scored TCR-TCR, TCR-HLA and TCR-CMV co-occurrence with hypergeometric tests, applying a repertoire-size bias correction to TCR pairs. False discovery rates were estimated in a later analysis by permuting HLA or CMV assignments 20 times. In a later analysis, co-occurring TCRs were grouped using DBSCAN, and TCRdist sequence similarity was added for clustering within HLA-allele-positive subsets. Repertoires with fewer than 30,000 or more than 120,000 public chains were left out of co-occurrence clustering, as were a handful of repertoires with anomalous nucleotide sharing. The immuneACCESS repertoire file appears here via TCRdb, limited to in-frame rearrangements. These files lack a portion of the clones; in checked studies, under half of the deficit traces to unresolved V genes, and the cause of the others is not known. The V and J calls and the clone size are those of that table, but D and trimming were determined from the DNA. The table for this sample lists more than 95,000 clones; 65% to 80% of them were counted only once. 10% of the sample is held by the ten biggest clonotypes.

To note about this clone: What this receptor recognizes is not known. Base qualities are not at hand, and no much larger clone is one base apart.

In total, roughly 710 healthy bone marrow donors made up the cohort. All cohort members were sampled while nominally healthy, although unrecorded immune exposures were likely present. The donor tested CMV seropositive and was one of the 289 seropositive cohort members. A peripheral blood sample was provided by each donor, and peripheral blood mononuclear cells were used for TCR beta sequencing. Genomic DNA extraction from the blood cell samples was performed with the Qiagen DNeasy Blood Extraction Kit. The sequenced sample was PBMCs. This TCR came from a woman aged 18-29 years in good health and CMV-seropositive.

The CDR3 is CASSLRDRGSNEQFF. The DNA sequence is given as TGTGCCAGCAGCCTTCGGGACAGGGGGTCCAATGAGCAGTTCTTC. The chain was built from TRBV14 and TRBJ2-1, with 11 junctional bases fitting TRBD1. Looking up the germline V gene yields CDR1 SGHDN and CDR2 FVKESK. The CDR3, cysteine through phenylalanine, is 15 amino acids long. The read is trimmed to its CDR3 DNA, 45 bases read in frame from base 1. V trim: 4 bases; J trim: 6 bases; unmatched bases: 5.